Each of the 9 T cell receptor beta chains below was sequenced from the same sample in a study of T cell repertoires in cytomegalovirus infection. TCRdb reanalysed the reads using MiXCR and keeps one entry per CDR3 protein. The data show about 740,000 distinct CDR3 sequences, less than 40% seen once. Sequencing was carried out using PBMCs. The receptor source for this set is a human donor in good health (CMV status not recorded). Some clones in this sample may be carry-over from other donors' samples.

This clonotype was detected only a few times. The junction differs from germline at one of its ends, possibly a read error. This rearrangement joins TRBV7-2 to TRBJ1-4, with D uncertain. CDR3 length equals 9 residues. CDR1 is SGHTA, CDR2 FQGNSA, per germline. CDR3 sequence (DNA): TGTGCCAGCAAGGTCCAACGGCCTTTT. As protein: CASKVQRPF.

The V call is TRBV19, the J call TRBJ2-7; perhaps D is TRBD1 or TRBD2 (5 bases each). Trimming cost V 5 bases and J 6 bases, with 23 bases left between them. There are 16 residues in the CDR3. The germline gives CDR1 LNHDA, CDR2 SQIVND (reference sequence). CDR3: CASSPSGALDFREQYF. CDR3 in DNA: TGTGCCAGTAGTCCTTCCGGGGCCCTCGATTTCCGCGAGCAGTACTTC. Looking up the rest from reference TRBV19 and TRBJ2-7 gives the full variable domain: DGGITQSPKYLFRKEGQNVTLSCEQNLNHDAMYWYRQDPGQGLRLIYYSQIVNDFQKGDIAEGYSVSREKKESFPLTVTSAQKNPTAFYLCASSPSGALDFREQYFGPGTRLTVT.

The chain joins TRBV4-3 to TRBJ1-1; D unclear. Per germline, CDR1 LGHNA and CDR2 YSLEER. The CDR3 extends over 14 amino acids. Trimming pared 1 base from V and 0 bases from J, leaving 6 bases between. In nucleotides, the CDR3 is TGCGCCAGCAGCCAAGCGGCCCTGAACACTGAAGCTTTCTTT. Protein: CASSQAALNTEAFF.

As to this clonotype: A read error may explain this, as a much larger clone is one base away. Here the CDR3 DNA reads TGTGCCCGCAGCTTAGCCGGGACAGCGAACACTGAAGCTTTCTTT. Its protein is CARSLAGTANTEAFF. J is TRBJ1-1 and V is TRBV7-2; 7 bases line up with TRBD1. CDR1 is SGHTA and CDR2 is FQGNSA in the germline V gene. There are 15 residues in the CDR3.

The chain couples TRBV6-2 or TRBV6-3 to TRBJ1-2; D is perhaps TRBD1 (5 bases). This CDR3 is built from 12 residues. V was shortened by 6 bases and J by 4 bases, with 9 bases between the two germline ends. Germline-derived CDR1 and CDR2 are MNHEY and SVGEGT. The CDR3 region is CASRRDLYGYTF. CDR3 DNA: TGTGCCAGCAGAAGGGACCTCTATGGCTACACCTTC.

The sample holds many counts of this clonotype. The gene calls are TRBV27 and TRBJ2-5, with D possibly TRBD1 on 5 matching bases. The CDR3 consists of 13 residues. Germline CDR1 and CDR2: MNHEY and SMNVEV (reference sequence). V was cut by 3 bases and J by 5 bases, with 10 bases left in between. The CDR3: CASSFLGPETQYF. DNA for the CDR3: TGTGCCAGCAGTTTTCTGGGGCCCGAGACCCAGTACTTC.

This sequence joins TRBV12-3 or TRBV12-4 and TRBJ2-7; D tentatively reads TRBD1 or TRBD2 (6 bases each). The V end was cut by 0 bases, the J end by 6 bases, with 12 bases between. The CDR3 spans 14 residues. Here the CDR3 DNA reads TGTGCCAGCAGTTTAGCGGGGGGCCAAGGCGAGCAGTACTTC. Protein sequence: CASSLAGGQGEQYF.

This clonotype was seen a few times. The chain combines TRBV7-6 with TRBJ2-1; perhaps TRBD2 as D (7 bases). CDR1 and CDR2 (germline): SGHVS, FNYEAQ. The CDR3 extends over 17 amino acids. V lost 5 bases and J lost 4, with 21 bases in between. Here the CDR3 reads CASSEAGPGHSYNEQFF. CDR3 DNA: TGTGCCAGCAGCGAAGCGGGGCCGGGACATTCATACAATGAGCAGTTCTTC.

This clonotype was counted between two and nine times. The J gene is TRBJ1-1, the V gene TRBV11-2; 10 bases match TRBD1. The germline gives CDR1 SGHAT, CDR2 FQNNGV. Trimming took 1 base from V and 5 from J; bases not matched to a gene: 10. This CDR3 is built from 17 residues. CDR3 sequence (DNA): TGTGCCAGCAGCTTAGTGAGACAGGGGGCTAGAGGGACTGAAGCTTTCTTT. Amino acid sequence: CASSLVRQGARGTEAFF.